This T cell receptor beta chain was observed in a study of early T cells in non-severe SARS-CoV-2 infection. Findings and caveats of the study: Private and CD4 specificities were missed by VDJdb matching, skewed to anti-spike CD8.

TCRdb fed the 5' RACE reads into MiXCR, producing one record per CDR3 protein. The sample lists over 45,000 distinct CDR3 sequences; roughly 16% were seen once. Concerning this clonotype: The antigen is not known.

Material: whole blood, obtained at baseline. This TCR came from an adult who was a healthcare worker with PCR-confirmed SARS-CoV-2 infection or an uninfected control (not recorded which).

The CDR3 loop reads CASRETGPYEQYF. The CDR3 DNA follows: TGTGCCAGTAGGGAGACAGGGCCCTACGAGCAGTACTTC. V usage is TRBV28 and J usage is TRBJ2-7; 7 positions match TRBD1. V gave up 9 bases and J gave up 2 bases; unmatched junction bases: 7. The CDR3 has 13 residues. In germline, CDR1 is MDHEN, CDR2 SYDVKM.